Shown below are 21 T cell receptor beta chains from a single sample sequenced in a study of siplizumab effects on memory and regulatory T cells. Using immunoSEQ multiplex PCR, the repertoire was profiled, and TCRdb retains in-frame clones only, with some absent. This table has about 100,000 clones, around 94% appearing once. The sample was non-Treg CD4+ T cells sorted from blood. Receptors originate from a human donor in good health.

The V call is TRBV2, the J call TRBJ2-7; D uncertain. Germline V lookup: CDR1 SNHLY, CDR2 FYNNEI. V lost 10 bases and J 6 bases, leaving 16 bases between the germline ends. This CDR3 comprises 12 residues. The CDR3 bases are TGTGCCACCCGTTCACCTTACTCCGAGCAGTACTTC. Protein sequence: CATRSPYSEQYF. The full variable domain, completed using reference TRBV2 and TRBJ2-7, is EPEVTQTPSHQVTQMGQEVILRCVPISNHLYFYWYRQILGQKVEFLVSFYNNEISEKSEIFDDQFSVERPDGSNFTLKIRSTKLEDSAMYFCATRSPYSEQYFGPGTRLTVT.

The chain recombines TRBV5-1 with TRBJ2-3; no clear D gene. The CDR3 sequence is 13 residues long. The V end was cut by 0 bases, the J end by 1 base, with 3 bases between. Germline V gene sequence: CDR1 SGHRS, CDR2 YFSETQ. The CDR3 region is CASSLGGTDTQYF. CDR3 coding DNA: TGCGCCAGCAGCTTGGGGGGCACAGATACGCAGTATTTT.

J is TRBJ1-3 and V is TRBV18; D is uncertain. This CDR3 comprises 12 residues. Trimming took 6 bases from V and 9 from J, leaving 12 bases between them. Per the germline V gene, CDR1 is KGHSH and CDR2 is LQKENI. The CDR3 is CASSRYLGTIYF. For the CDR3, the DNA is TGTGCCAGCTCCCGATATCTGGGCACCATATATTTT.

This clone was seen a single time. The V call is TRBV5-5, the J call TRBJ2-3; D is possibly TRBD2 (5 bases). The V end lost 1 base, the J end lost 6 bases, and 12 bases lay between the germline ends. The CDR3 is made up of 14 amino acids. Germline CDR1 reads SGHKS; CDR2 reads YYEKEE (reference sequence). CDR3 amino acids: CASSLTWKRDTQYF. CDR3 nucleotides: TGTGCCAGCAGCTTGACTTGGAAGCGGGATACGCAGTATTTT. Variable domain in full (rest from reference TRBV5-5 and TRBJ2-3): DAGVTQSPTHLIKTRGQQVTLRCSPISGHKSVSWYQQVLGQGPQFIFQYYEKEERGRGNFPDRFSARQFPNYSSELNVNALLLGDSALYLCASSLTWKRDTQYFGPGTRLTVL.

This chain connects TRBV6-6 to TRBJ2-5; the D is unclear. This CDR3 comprises 12 residues. The V gene lost 6 bases and the J gene lost 5 bases, with 10 bases spanning the gap. Germline V gives CDR1 MNHNY, CDR2 SVGAGI (reference sequence). Here the CDR3 reads CASSWEIETQYF. Here the CDR3 DNA reads TGTGCCAGCAGCTGGGAAATTGAGACCCAGTACTTC.

The rearrangement joins TRBV7-8 to TRBJ1-3; D is perhaps TRBD1 (5 bases). The CDR3 is made up of 17 amino acids. The germline V and J ends were trimmed by 1 base and 0 bases, with 13 bases remaining between them. Germline V lookup: CDR1 SGHVS, CDR2 FQNEAQ. The CDR3 sequence is CASSLVRGPSSGNTIYF. CDR3 DNA sequence: TGTGCCAGCAGCTTAGTGCGGGGACCGAGCTCTGGAAACACCATATATTTT.

The CDR3 nucleotides read TGCGCCAGCAGCTTGTTAGGGGGCTCGAATGAAAAACTGTTTTTT. The encoded protein is CASSLLGGSNEKLFF. V and J are TRBV5-1 and TRBJ1-4, with 7 bases lining up with TRBD1. The CDR3 is made up of 15 amino acids. The junction had 5 bases not matched to a gene; V was cut back by 1 base and J by 5 bases. The germline gives CDR1 SGHRS, CDR2 YFSETQ.

This clone was observed once. The V and J genes are TRBV30 and TRBJ2-3; 8 bases match TRBD2. This CDR3 region has 15 residues. Trimming at V came to 2 bases and at J to 5 bases, leaving 9 bases not matched to a gene. The germline CDR1 and CDR2 sequences are GTSNPN and SVGIG (reference sequence). CDR3 in DNA: TGTGCCTGGAGTCAGGGCCGGGAGGGCCAAGATACGCAGTATTTT. Translated, it gives CAWSQGREGQDTQYF.

The V gene is TRBV7-9, the J gene TRBJ2-1; D unclear. This CDR3 spans 13 amino acids. CDR1 SEHNR and CDR2 FQNEAQ come from the germline V gene (reference sequence). V lost 2 bases and J lost 9, with 11 bases in between. The CDR3 region is CASSLMSRGEQFF. Written as DNA, the CDR3 is TGTGCCAGCAGCTTAATGTCGCGCGGTGAGCAGTTCTTC.

The chain carries TRBV5-4 and TRBJ2-7; D possibly matches TRBD1 or TRBD2 (6 bases each). The germline CDR1 and CDR2 sequences are SGHNT and YYREEE (reference sequence). The CDR3 has 16 amino acids. Trimming removed 4 bases at V and 0 bases at J, with 17 bases between. DNA of the CDR3: TGTGCCAGCAGCCTGGGGGGCGGGCAGAGCTCCTACGAGCAGTACTTC. It translates to CASSLGGGQSSYEQYF.

The chain has TRBV11-3 and TRBJ2-3; TRBD2 might be the D (5 bases). The CDR3 extends over 13 amino acids. Trimming removed 3 bases from V and 1 base from J, with 5 bases in between. Germline assignment: CDR1 SGHNT and CDR2 YENEEA. This CDR3 is CASSLRGTDTQYF. The CDR3 nucleotides are TGTGCCAGCAGCTTGAGGGGCACAGATACGCAGTATTTT.

This sequence joins TRBV6-1 and TRBJ1-1; D possibly corresponds to TRBD1 (6 bases). CDR1 MNHNS and CDR2 SASEGT come from the germline V gene. V dropped 6 bases and J dropped 3 bases, with 17 bases sitting between them. The CDR3 extends over 15 amino acids. This CDR3 reads CASSRDRRHYTEAFF. The CDR3 DNA sequence: TGTGCCAGCAGCCGCGACAGGCGCCATTACACTGAAGCTTTCTTT.

The gene calls are TRBV5-4 and TRBJ1-2; perhaps TRBD1 as D (5 bases). The CDR3 has 14 amino acids. Germline assignment: CDR1 SGHNT and CDR2 YYREEE (reference sequence). V lost 2 bases to trimming and J lost 6 bases, with 14 bases between them. CDR3 protein: CASSFQGGKDGYTF. For the CDR3, the DNA is TGTGCCAGCAGCTTTCAGGGAGGTAAAGATGGCTACACCTTC.

The rearrangement joins TRBV2 to TRBJ1-5, with a tentative D call TRBD1 (6 bases). Trimming took off 7 bases at V and 2 bases at J, with 15 bases between the two ends. Germline loops: CDR1 SNHLY, CDR2 FYNNEI. This CDR3 contains 15 residues. The CDR3 loop is CASTLSGGGNQPQHF. CDR3 sequence (DNA): TGTGCCAGCACCCTGTCGGGGGGCGGCAATCAGCCCCAGCATTTT.

V is TRBV7-2 and J is TRBJ2-3; a weak D match, TRBD2 (6 bases). Trimming pared 5 bases from V and 6 bases from J, leaving 18 bases between. Germline values: CDR1 SGHTA, CDR2 FQGNSA. This CDR3 contains 15 residues. CDR3 nucleotides: TGTGCCAGCAGCCGTGACGGAGGGCCTACGGATACGCAGTATTTT. Residues: CASSRDGGPTDTQYF.

V and J are TRBV28 and TRBJ2-3, with D possibly matching TRBD2 (5 bases). This CDR3 is built from 16 residues. Germline V gene data show CDR1 as MDHEN and CDR2 as SYDVKM. Trimming removed 4 bases from V and 2 bases from J, with 16 bases in between. The CDR3 DNA sequence: TGTGCCAGCAGTTCGGCAGGACTCGGAAACACAGATACGCAGTATTTT. This sequence encodes CASSSAGLGNTDTQYF.

CDR3 protein: CASSFSRGGEKLFF. The CDR3 DNA sequence: TGTGCCAGCAGCTTTAGCAGGGGTGGTGAAAAACTGTTTTTT. V gene TRBV5-5 combines with J gene TRBJ1-4, with TRBD1 as a possible D gene (6 bases). This CDR3 spans 14 amino acids. Germline lookup yields CDR1 SGHKS and CDR2 YYEKEE (reference sequence). V was pared by 2 bases and J by 7 bases, with 12 bases between.

The gene calls are TRBV7-6 and TRBJ2-2, with TRBD1 as a possible D gene (5 bases). The CDR3 runs 15 residues. Germline values: CDR1 SGHVS, CDR2 FNYEAQ. The germline V and J ends were trimmed by 3 bases and 5 bases, with 13 bases remaining between them. This CDR3 is CASSFRQGWTGELFF. CDR3 DNA sequence: TGTGCCAGCAGCTTTAGGCAGGGTTGGACCGGGGAGCTGTTTTTT.

The V and J genes are TRBV7-2 and TRBJ1-5, with D uncertain. Germline lookup yields CDR1 SGHTA and CDR2 FQGNSA. The V end lost 1 base, the J end lost 0 bases, and 7 bases lay between the germline ends. This CDR3 contains 15 residues. CDR3 in amino acids: CASSLVVYSNQPQHF. CDR3 nucleotides: TGTGCCAGCAGCTTAGTGGTCTATAGCAATCAGCCCCAGCATTTT.

The rearrangement uses TRBV19 and TRBJ2-1, with a weak D call TRBD2 (6 bases). The germline V gene encodes CDR1 LNHDA and CDR2 SQIVND (reference sequence). The CDR3 loop spans 13 amino acids. V lost 7 bases, J lost 5 bases, and 12 bases lay in between. For the CDR3, the DNA is TGTGCCAGTATGGCTAGCGTAAACAATGAGCAGTTCTTC. It codes for CASMASVNNEQFF.

The chain carries TRBV6-5 and TRBJ1-5; D is ambiguous. Per germline, CDR1 MNHEY and CDR2 SVGAGI. CDR3 length: 15 amino acids. The V gene lost 8 bases and the J gene lost 0 bases, with 14 bases spanning the gap. The CDR3 DNA reads TGTGCCAGCCAGACTAACAGAAATAGCAATCAGCCCCAGCATTTT. It yields the protein CASQTNRNSNQPQHF.